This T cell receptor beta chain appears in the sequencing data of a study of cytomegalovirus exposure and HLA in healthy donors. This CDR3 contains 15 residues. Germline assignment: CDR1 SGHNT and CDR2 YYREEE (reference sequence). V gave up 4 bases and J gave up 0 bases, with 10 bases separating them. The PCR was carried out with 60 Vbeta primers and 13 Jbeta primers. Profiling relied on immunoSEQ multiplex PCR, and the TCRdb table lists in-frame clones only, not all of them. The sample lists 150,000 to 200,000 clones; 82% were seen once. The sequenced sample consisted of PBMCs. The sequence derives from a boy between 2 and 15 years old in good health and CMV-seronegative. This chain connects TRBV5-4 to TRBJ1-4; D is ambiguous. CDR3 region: CASSRKPSTNEKLFF. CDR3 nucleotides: TGTGCCAGCAGCCGAAAGCCCTCAACTAATGAAAAACTGTTTTTT. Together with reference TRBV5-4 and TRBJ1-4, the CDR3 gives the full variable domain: ETGVTQSPTHLIKTRGQQVTLRCSSQSGHNTVSWYQQALGQGPQFIFQYYREEENGRGNFPPRFSGLQFPNYSSELNVNALELDDSALYLCASSRKPSTNEKLFFGSGTQLSVL.